These T cell receptor beta chains were read from a single sample in a study of blood T cells in healthy people across ages. TCRdb reprocessed the 5' RACE reads with MiXCR, giving one entry per CDR3 protein. The table includes some 670,000 distinct CDR3 sequences, approximately 52% detected once. The sequenced sample was blood. The receptors shown here come from a woman older than 75 in good health. CDR3s include the opening cysteine and the closing phenylalanine or tryptophan. Fields, in order: CDR3 DNA, CDR3 protein, clone size, D gene, J gene, V gene. The D gene is left open where the match is weak. Not every row has a clone size; where given, it reads once, few, many or a size class.

TGCGCCAGCAGCTCCCAGGGACAGAACACTGAAGCTTTCTTT	CASSSQGQNTEAFF	few	.	TRBJ1-1	TRBV5-1
TGCGCCAGCAGCCAAGATGGGACAGCGAACACTGAAGCTTTCTTT	CASSQDGTANTEAFF	.	TRBD1	TRBJ1-1	TRBV5-1
TGTGCCAGTAGTCTCCTAGCGGGGGGGGACAAGGAGCAGTTCTTC	CASSLLAGGDKEQFF	.	TRBD2	TRBJ2-1	TRBV19
TGTGCCAGCAGTTCCCCAGGACCGCCTGAAAAACTGTTTTTT	CASSSPGPPEKLFF	.	.	TRBJ1-4	TRBV27
TGTGCCAGCAGTTATGGGAAGGGACTAGCGGCCTCAGAGACCCAGTACTTC	CASSYGKGLAASETQYF	.	TRBD2	TRBJ2-5	TRBV6-2/TRBV6-3
TGTGCCAGCAGGGGGGGGACCCTCTACAATGAGCAGTTCTTC	CASRGGTLYNEQFF	.	TRBD2	TRBJ2-1	TRBV6-1
TGTGCCAGCAGCCAAGAGGCGGTGCGCTATGGCTACACCTTC	CASSQEAVRYGYTF	.	.	TRBJ1-2	TRBV3-1
TGTGCCAGCAGTCACTCTACACCTACTAGCGGAAACACCATATATTTT	CASSHSTPTSGNTIYF	.	.	TRBJ1-3	TRBV12-3/TRBV12-4
TGTGCCATCAGTGACGGTTTCCGAAATGGCTACACCTTC	CAISDGFRNGYTF	.	.	TRBJ1-2	TRBV10-3
TGCAGTGCTGCACCTAGCGGGAAAAGGATGTACGAGCAGTACTTC	CSAAPSGKRMYEQYF	many	TRBD2	TRBJ2-7	TRBV20-1
TGTGCCAGCAGCTTTAGGACTAGCGGGAACACCGGGGAGCTGTTTTTT	CASSFRTSGNTGELFF	few	TRBD2	TRBJ2-2	TRBV7-9
TGCAGTGCTAGGGACAGAAGGACCTACAATGAGCAGTTCTTC	CSARDRRTYNEQFF	few	.	TRBJ2-1	TRBV20-1
TGTGCCAGCAGCTTCGACAGGATCTCTGAAAAACTGTTTTTT	CASSFDRISEKLFF	.	.	TRBJ1-4	TRBV5-6
TGTGCCAGCAGTTTTTCCGATCTATTCGGGACAGGGAAAAAGAACGAGCAGTACTTC	CASSFSDLFGTGKKNEQYF	.	TRBD1	TRBJ2-7	TRBV27
TGCGCCAGCAGCCAAGTTGAGGGGTCGAACTATGGCTACACCTTC	CASSQVEGSNYGYTF	.	.	TRBJ1-2	TRBV4-1
TGCAGTGTAGCGGGAGTTAATTACAATGAGCAGTTCTTC	CSVAGVNYNEQFF	.	TRBD2	TRBJ2-1	TRBV20-1
TGTGCCAGCAGCGTAGAGGGGACAGGGAACATTCAGTACTTC	CASSVEGTGNIQYF	.	TRBD1	TRBJ2-4	TRBV9
TGCGCCAGCAGCCAAGCTCTAGCGGGAGGCACAGATACGCAGTATTTT	CASSQALAGGTDTQYF	.	TRBD2	TRBJ2-3	TRBV4-1
TGCGCCAGCAGCTTGAGGACTAGCGGGGATGATACGCAGTATTTT	CASSLRTSGDDTQYF	.	TRBD2	TRBJ2-3	TRBV5-1
TGTGCCAGCAAGAAGGCGAGCACAGATACGCAGTATTTT	CASKKASTDTQYF	once	.	TRBJ2-3	TRBV2
TGTGCCAGCAGCACCCGGACAGGGGGCATCAAAAACATTCAGTACTTC	CASSTRTGGIKNIQYF	.	TRBD1	TRBJ2-4	TRBV3-1
TGTGTCAGCATTAGCGGGGGGGCGGGCACAGATACGCAGTATTTT	CVSISGGAGTDTQYF	.	TRBD2	TRBJ2-3	TRBV28
TGCGCCAGCAGCTCGGGACAGGGGCCAGCCGATCAGCCCCAGCATTTT	CASSSGQGPADQPQHF	many	TRBD1	TRBJ1-5	TRBV5-1
TGTGCCAGCAGCTTAAAAAGGGGACAGGGTGGAAACATTCAGTACTTC	CASSLKRGQGGNIQYF	.	TRBD1	TRBJ2-4	TRBV7-2
TGTGCCAGCAGTTATGTCCCAGCCGGCGAGCAGTACTTC	CASSYVPAGEQYF	.	.	TRBJ2-7	TRBV6-5
TGTGCCAGCAGTTTAGCCTGGGCGCAGTATTTT	CASSLAWAQYF	few	.	TRBJ2-3	TRBV12-3/TRBV12-4
TGCAGCGCGACTGGACTACCACCAACTTTTGGGGAGACCCAGTACTTC	CSATGLPPTFGETQYF	many	.	TRBJ2-5	TRBV29-1
TGCAGTGCCCCACCCTGGGGGGGTGGCACAGATACGCAGTATTTT	CSAPPWGGGTDTQYF	.	TRBD2	TRBJ2-3	TRBV20-1
TGCAGTGCTAGTTGGCCAGGGGGCTTCTACGAGCAGTACTTC	CSASWPGGFYEQYF	.	TRBD1	TRBJ2-7	TRBV20-1
TGTGCCAGCAGTGAGGGCGGGGACACCTCCTACGAGCAGTACTTC	CASSEGGDTSYEQYF	few	.	TRBJ2-7	TRBV2
TGCAGTGCTAGGCGACAGGGGGCTTCCACTTATTCACCCCTCCACTTT	CSARRQGASTYSPLHF	.	TRBD1	TRBJ1-6	TRBV20-1
TGTGCCAGCAGCCAAGAGGGATCCACTGGGGCCAACGTCCTGACTTTC	CASSQEGSTGANVLTF	.	.	TRBJ2-6	TRBV4-2
TGCGCCAGCAGCTTCGGGGGAGAAGGCACAGATACGCAGTATTTT	CASSFGGEGTDTQYF	few	.	TRBJ2-3	TRBV5-1
TGTGCCAGCAGCTCTCGGTGGCGGGGCACTGAAGCTTTCTTT	CASSSRWRGTEAFF	.	.	TRBJ1-1	TRBV7-2
TGTGCCAGCAGCCATGAGGGGGGGAATACGCAGTATTTT	CASSHEGGNTQYF	.	.	TRBJ2-3	TRBV7-2
TGTGCCACCAGCATAGACAGGGATGGGGCCAACGTCCTGACTTTC	CATSIDRDGANVLTF	.	TRBD1	TRBJ2-6	TRBV15
TGCAGTGCTAGAGAGATGACTATAGTCAAAAACATTCAGTACTTC	CSAREMTIVKNIQYF	few	.	TRBJ2-4	TRBV20-1
TGTGCCAGCAGCGGACAAGAGGCTGAGACCCAGTACTTC	CASSGQEAETQYF	many	.	TRBJ2-5	TRBV12-3/TRBV12-4
TGTGCCAGCAGCATCCACAGGGTTGACGAGCAGTACTTC	CASSIHRVDEQYF	many	.	TRBJ2-7	TRBV5-4
TGTGCCTGGAGTGTACTGGACGTCGCCTCTGGAAACACCATATATTTT	CAWSVLDVASGNTIYF	.	.	TRBJ1-3	TRBV30
TGTGCCAGCAGCTTATTATCCCCACGGGTTAGCGGCTACACCGCGGAGCTGTTTTTT	CASSLLSPRVSGYTAELFF	.	.	TRBJ2-2	TRBV7-2
TGTGCCAGCAGTTACCAAGCGCAGACCCAGTACTTC	CASSYQAQTQYF	few	.	TRBJ2-5	TRBV28
TGTGCCAGCAGGATTGGAGTCGATGAGCAGTTCTTC	CASRIGVDEQFF	.	.	TRBJ2-1	TRBV12-3/TRBV12-4
TGTGCCAGCAGCGCCATCCTAGACACAGATACGCAGTATTTT	CASSAILDTDTQYF	.	.	TRBJ2-3	TRBV7-2
TGTGCCAGCAGCCTTCAAGGTCCGAAGTACTTC	CASSLQGPKYF	.	.	TRBJ2-7	TRBV2
TGCGCCAGCAGCTTGGCCGACGGATATGAGCAGTTCTTC	CASSLADGYEQFF	many	.	TRBJ2-1	TRBV5-1
TGTGCCAGCAGCGTAGCTCCTAGCCAGCTCGAAGCTTTCTTT	CASSVAPSQLEAFF	many	.	TRBJ1-1	TRBV9
TGTGCCAGCGCTCGTACAGGGACCGTAAACATTCAGTACTTC	CASARTGTVNIQYF	many	.	TRBJ2-4	TRBV27
TGTGCCAGCAGCCAAGTGGTCACTGAAGCTTTCTTT	CASSQVVTEAFF	.	.	TRBJ1-1	TRBV3-1
TGCGCCAGCAGCTTGGCGAGACAGGGAAGCGAAAAACTGTTTTTT	CASSLARQGSEKLFF	.	TRBD1	TRBJ1-4	TRBV5-1
TGTGCCAGCAGCTTAAGCGGGGCGCCAGATACGCAGTATTTT	CASSLSGAPDTQYF	.	TRBD2	TRBJ2-3	TRBV4-2
TGTGCCAGCATCCAGGGAACCGCCGGCTACGAGCAGTACTTC	CASIQGTAGYEQYF	.	.	TRBJ2-7	TRBV28
TGTGCCACCAGCCGGGACCGCATGACTAACTATGGCTACACCTTC	CATSRDRMTNYGYTF	.	.	TRBJ1-2	TRBV15
TGCAGCGTTAGTAAGCGGACAGGGGTCAATGAGCAGTTCTTC	CSVSKRTGVNEQFF	many	TRBD1	TRBJ2-1	TRBV29-1
TGTGCCAGCAACTATCTTGGCGGGGTAAAGGAGACCCAGTACTTC	CASNYLGGVKETQYF	once	.	TRBJ2-5	TRBV12-3/TRBV12-4
TGCAGCGTTGAAGGGCAAAGCTGCGAGCAGTACTTC	CSVEGQSCEQYF	.	.	TRBJ2-7	TRBV29-1
TGCGCCAGCAGCTTGACTAGCGGGGGGGACAATGAGCAGTTCTTC	CASSLTSGGDNEQFF	.	TRBD2	TRBJ2-1	TRBV5-1
TGCGCCAGCAGCCCGAGACTAGTTCGGCCCGATGAGCAGTTCTTC	CASSPRLVRPDEQFF	.	.	TRBJ2-1	TRBV5-1